These 17 T cell receptor beta chains came from one sample sequenced in a study of technical replicates of blood from a handful of donors (dated by TCRdb to about 2017). The library was built by means of the immunoSEQ multiplex PCR assay. Drawn from immuneACCESS, this table holds only the in-frame rearrangements with V and J called that TCRdb kept. Clones are partly lost; checked studies trace under half to an unresolved V gene and leave the rest unexplained. Within this sample are about 97,000 clones, with about 95% of them counted one time only. 0.33% of the sample goes to the ten largest clones. The sample taken for sequencing was T cells isolated from PBMCs. The receptors originated from a human donor in good health.

The chain links TRBV5-8 to TRBJ2-5; TRBD2 matches 10 bases. CDR1 is SGHTS and CDR2 is YDEGEE in the germline V gene. V gave up 2 bases and J gave up 4 bases; unmatched junction bases: 5. This CDR3 comprises 15 residues. CDR3 amino acids: CASSLYSSGRETQYF. The CDR3, as DNA: TGTGCCAGCAGCTTATACTCTAGCGGGAGAGAGACCCAGTACTTC.

CDR3 region: CASSDKTGSGISNQPQHF. The CDR3 nucleotides are TGTGCCAGCAGTGATAAGACAGGGTCCGGGATTAGCAATCAGCCCCAGCATTTT. V is TRBV6-1 and J is TRBJ1-5; 7 bases fit TRBD1. Germline-derived CDR1 and CDR2 are MNHNS and SASEGT. The V segment lost 3 bases and the J segment 0 bases; nucleotides outside the gene matches: 11. This CDR3 region has 18 residues.

This chain uses TRBV5-1 with TRBJ2-5; 9 bases line up with TRBD2. J lost 1 base, V lost 0 bases, and 1 base had no gene match. Germline V lookup: CDR1 SGHRS, CDR2 YFSETQ. The CDR3 has 15 amino acids. CDR3 amino acids: CASSLELAGQETQYF. CDR3 nucleotides: TGCGCCAGCAGCTTGGAACTAGCGGGCCAAGAGACCCAGTACTTC.

The genes are TRBV6-5 and TRBJ2-1; 11 nucleotides match TRBD2. CDR1 MNHEY and CDR2 SVGAGI come from the germline V gene. V shed 6 bases and J 0 bases; nucleotides not matched to a gene: 1. The CDR3 runs 15 residues. The CDR3 spells CASRLAGGSYNEQFF. DNA of the CDR3: TGTGCCAGCAGGCTAGCGGGAGGCTCCTACAATGAGCAGTTCTTC.

This chain connects TRBV27 to TRBJ2-1; possible D gene TRBD2, 5 bases. Germline CDR1 is MNHEY and CDR2 is SMNVEV (reference sequence). Trimming shortened V by 5 bases and J by 7 bases, and 12 bases separated the two germline ends. The CDR3 covers 13 residues. DNA of the CDR3: TGTGCCAGCAGTCCACGACGGGATAATGAGCAGTTCTTC. Translation: CASSPRRDNEQFF.

The chain employs TRBV2 and TRBJ1-5, with TRBD1 matching over 9 bases. Losses at the gene ends were 6 bases for V and 6 bases for J; bases not matched to a gene: 9. CDR1 is SNHLY and CDR2 is FYNNEI in the germline V gene. The CDR3 runs to 15 residues. The CDR3 sequence is CASRPGTGNRQPQHF. CDR3 DNA: TGTGCCAGCAGACCTGGGACAGGGAACCGTCAGCCCCAGCATTTT.

The CDR3 here is CATPQQGSNEKLFF. The CDR3 DNA reads TGTGCCACCCCTCAGCAGGGCAGCAATGAAAAACTGTTTTTT. The chain carries TRBV7-9 and TRBJ1-4; the D gene is possibly TRBD1 (5 bases). The V gene lost 10 bases and the J gene lost 5 bases, with 17 bases spanning the gap. This CDR3 comprises 14 residues. In germline, CDR1 is SEHNR, CDR2 FQNEAQ (reference sequence). Variable domain in full (rest from reference TRBV7-9 and TRBJ1-4): DTGVSQNPRHKITKRGQNVTFRCDPISEHNRLYWYRQTLGQGPEFLTYFQNEAQLEKSRLLSDRFSAERPKGSFSTLEIQRTEQGDSAMYLCATPQQGSNEKLFFGSGTQLSVL.

CDR3 DNA sequence: TGTGCCAGCAGGACAGGGAACGAGCAGTACTTC. It is translated as CASRTGNEQYF. V is TRBV7-9 and J is TRBJ2-7; 7 nucleotides line up with TRBD1. Trimming at V came to 6 bases and at J to 5 bases, leaving 1 base not matched to a gene. In germline, CDR1 is SEHNR, CDR2 FQNEAQ (reference sequence). The CDR3 totals 11 residues.

The chain couples TRBV4-3 to TRBJ1-2; D remains ambiguous. Trimming cost V 0 bases and J 8 bases, with 10 bases left between them. This CDR3 is built from 13 residues. Germline CDR1 and CDR2: LGHNA and YSLEER. The CDR3 here is CASSQDKRSGYTF. The CDR3 DNA reads TGCGCCAGCAGCCAAGACAAGAGGTCGGGCTACACCTTC.

The V call is TRBV5-3, the J call TRBJ2-1; 9 bases match TRBD2. TRBV5-3 is assigned to the ORF class and has an uncertain function. V shed 4 bases, J shed 3 bases, and the junction held 5 bases outside the gene matches. The CDR3 has 15 residues. The DNA of the CDR3 is TGTGCCAGAAGCACGACTAGCGGTTACTACAATGAGCAGTTCTTC. Translated, it gives CARSTTSGYYNEQFF.

This clone appeared a few times. The J gene is TRBJ1-5, the V gene TRBV10-3; 7 positions agree with TRBD1. V was pared by 6 bases and J by 5 bases, with 10 bases of the junction left unmatched. The CDR3 consists of 15 residues. CDR1 ENHRY and CDR2 SYGVKD come from the germline V gene. The CDR3 sequence is CAISSRQGEDQPQHF. CDR3 bases: TGTGCCATCAGCTCCAGACAGGGAGAGGATCAGCCCCAGCATTTT.

The CDR3 sequence is CASSSLPLGGVYGYTF. DNA of the CDR3: TGTGCCAGCAGCTCTCTGCCCTTAGGGGGGGTCTATGGCTACACCTTC. V gene TRBV27 combines with J gene TRBJ1-2; D may be TRBD1 (6 bases). This CDR3 region has 16 residues. Germline values: CDR1 MNHEY, CDR2 SMNVEV (reference sequence). Trimming took off 6 bases at V and 4 bases at J, with 21 bases between the two ends.

This chain uses TRBV18 with TRBJ2-7, with TRBD2 matching over 13 bases. V was clipped by 3 bases and J by 5 bases; unmatched bases: 4. This CDR3 comprises 15 residues. Germline CDR1 and CDR2: KGHSH and LQKENI. In DNA form, the CDR3 reads TGTGCCAGCTCACCCGGGACTAGCGGGACCCACGAGCAGTACTTC. Its protein is CASSPGTSGTHEQYF.

The V gene is TRBV4-1, the J gene TRBJ2-1; unclear D gene. CDR3 length equals 13 residues. Germline assignment: CDR1 MGHRA and CDR2 YSYEKL. V gave up 4 bases and J gave up 6 bases, with 10 bases separating them. CDR3 residues: CASSRLDRNEQFF. The CDR3 DNA reads TGCGCCAGCAGCCGGCTAGATCGCAATGAGCAGTTCTTC.

This rearrangement joins TRBV11-2 to TRBJ1-4, with D perhaps matching TRBD1 (6 bases). The V end lost 6 bases, the J end lost 8 bases, and 10 bases lay between the germline ends. The CDR3 consists of 12 residues. The germline CDR1 and CDR2 sequences are SGHAT and FQNNGV. DNA for the CDR3: TGTGCCAGCAGTACAGGGTTAGAAAAACTGTTTTTT. Translation gives CASSTGLEKLFF.

This chain links TRBV5-1 with TRBJ2-1; 8 nucleotides agree with TRBD2. CDR1 SGHRS and CDR2 YFSETQ come from the germline V gene. The CDR3 totals 16 residues. V lost 0 bases to trimming and J lost 8 bases; unmatched junction nucleotides: 10. CDR3 DNA sequence: TGCGCCAGCAGCTTGGACTTTGAGCGGGAGATTTATGAGCAGTTCTTC. It specifies CASSLDFEREIYEQFF.

This chain connects TRBV6-5 to TRBJ2-1; no definite D call. Trimming left V 7 bases short and J 3 bases short, with 10 bases between. The CDR3 is 13 residues long. The germline V gene encodes CDR1 MNHEY and CDR2 SVGAGI. CDR3 bases: TGTGCCAGCAAAGTAGCCCTCTACAATGAGCAGTTCTTC. Translating gives CASKVALYNEQFF.